A selection of T cell receptor beta chains follows, all from one sample in a study of CD8 T cells in ankylosing spondylitis. MiXCR, run by TCRdb on the 5' RACE reads, gives a single entry per CDR3 protein. The sample has about 700,000 distinct CDR3 sequences; 15% to 20% are singletons. Sequenced input: blood, either unsorted or a sorted T cell fraction (not recorded which). Receptor source: a male donor with ankylosing spondylitis. Both conserved end residues are trimmed from each CDR3. Each record gives: J gene, V gene, CDR3 protein.

>TRBJ1-1|TRBV5-1
ASSIQGAMNTEAF
>TRBJ1-2|TRBV25-1
ASSEGSPRIYGYT
>TRBJ2-7|TRBV11-2
ASSLRQGGVASYEQY
>TRBJ1-5|TRBV20-1
SASGANSNQPQH
>TRBJ2-3|TRBV24-1
ATSAVTSGSVTDTQY
>TRBJ1-1|TRBV12-3/TRBV12-4
ASSQGIDTEAF
>TRBJ1-2|TRBV4-2
ASSPDRGSSGYT
>TRBJ2-7|TRBV11-1
ASSLRGSGRTYEQY
>TRBJ2-5|TRBV10-3
AISESRGVETQY
>TRBJ2-4|TRBV6-2/TRBV6-3
ASSYVGREINIQY
>TRBJ2-2|TRBV9
ASSASPNTGELF
>TRBJ2-1|TRBV7-9
ASSPGQGNNEQF
>TRBJ2-5|TRBV7-6
ASSLDGTSAQETQY
>TRBJ1-1|TRBV12-3/TRBV12-4
ASSNQGFEAF
>TRBJ2-1|TRBV20-1
SATLWREDSYNEQF
>TRBJ2-3|TRBV4-1
ASSQGGTSVEEY
>TRBJ2-6|TRBV28
ASTRISGANVLT
>TRBJ1-1|TRBV10-2
ASSERTANTEAF
>TRBJ2-3|TRBV5-1
ASSIPDRMTTDTQY
>TRBJ2-7|TRBV27
ASSATSGASSYEQY
>TRBJ2-5|TRBV20-1
SAQPTSGTATQY
>TRBJ2-1|TRBV7-8
ASSLNYIASGSSYNEQF